Below, 21 T cell receptor beta chains from the same sample are listed, as sequenced in a study of identical twins. MiXCR was run by TCRdb on the 5' RACE reads, yielding one entry per CDR3 protein. This table has 200,000 to 250,000 distinct CDR3 sequences, around an eighth appearing once. Sequencing was carried out using memory (CD45RO+) T cells sorted from blood. These receptors all stem from a woman aged 18-29 years in good health.

This clonotype was observed a handful of times. The chain couples TRBV20-1 to TRBJ1-2, with TRBD1 as a possible D gene (5 bases). The CDR3 runs to 11 residues. Germline V gives CDR1 DFQATT, CDR2 SNEGSKA (reference sequence). The V and J ends lost 0 bases and 13 bases respectively, with 12 bases between them. The CDR3 sequence: CSAREGEGFTF. The CDR3, as DNA: TGCAGTGCTAGAGAGGGGGAGGGATTCACCTTC.

The chain links TRBV6-4 to TRBJ2-3, with TRBD2 matching over 10 bases. The CDR3 spans 16 residues. The junction had 1 base not matched to a gene; V was cut back by 0 bases and J by 1 base. Germline assignment: CDR1 MRHNA and CDR2 SNTAGT. The CDR3 protein is CASSDSTSGGTDTQYF. The CDR3 DNA reads TGTGCCAGCAGTGACTCAACTAGCGGGGGCACAGATACGCAGTATTTT.

This chain links TRBV5-1 with TRBJ2-3; D remains ambiguous. The V end lost 0 bases, the J end lost 2 bases, and 7 bases lay between the germline ends. Per the germline V gene, CDR1 is SGHRS and CDR2 is YFSETQ. The CDR3 is 14 amino acids. The CDR3 DNA is TGCGCCAGCAGCTTGGGGCTAATCACAGATACGCAGTATTTT. It yields the protein CASSLGLITDTQYF.

This clonotype has only a few counts. This chain uses TRBV20-1 with TRBJ1-2; perhaps TRBD1 as D (5 bases). V lost 6 bases and J 5 bases, leaving 16 bases between the germline ends. This CDR3 is built from 13 residues. CDR1 and CDR2 (germline): DFQATT, SNEGSKA (reference sequence). In DNA, the CDR3 is TGCAGTGCCCCCCCGGGGGAAGAGTATGGCTACACCTTC. Protein sequence: CSAPPGEEYGYTF.

The chain carries TRBV29-1 and TRBJ2-1; D gene uncertain. The CDR3 covers 11 residues. Per germline, CDR1 SQVTM and CDR2 ANQGSEA. The V end lost 6 bases, the J end lost 5 bases, and 8 bases lay between the germline ends. The CDR3 loop reads CSVSENNEQFF. DNA for the CDR3: TGCAGCGTGAGCGAAAACAATGAGCAGTTCTTC.

This sequence joins TRBV5-1 and TRBJ2-7, with D perhaps matching TRBD2 (6 bases). Germline V gene data show CDR1 as SGHRS and CDR2 as YFSETQ. CDR3 size: 14 residues. V lost 4 bases and J lost 2, with 13 bases in between. The CDR3 DNA sequence: TGCGCCAGCAGCAGGAGGGACGTCGCCTACGAGCAGTACTTC. Residues: CASSRRDVAYEQYF.

This clonotype was seen a handful of times. The J gene is TRBJ2-7, the V gene TRBV6-1, with 9 bases lining up with TRBD2. V lost 7 bases, J lost 2 bases, and 12 bases stayed unmatched. Germline V lookup: CDR1 MNHNS, CDR2 SASEGT. The CDR3 consists of 16 residues. In DNA, the CDR3 is TGTGCCAGCACGGGGCGGGGGGGAGACTTTCCCTACGAGCAGTACTTC. Amino acid sequence: CASTGRGGDFPYEQYF.

This clonotype was recorded a few times. V and J are TRBV20-1 and TRBJ2-7, with D uncertain. Germline loops: CDR1 DFQATT, CDR2 SNEGSKA (reference sequence). V lost 0 bases and J 4 bases, leaving 16 bases between the germline ends. The CDR3 has 15 residues. CDR3 sequence: CSARDGNSPTYEQYF. The CDR3 DNA reads TGCAGTGCTAGAGATGGGAACTCCCCCACTTACGAGCAGTACTTC.

This sequence joins TRBV20-1 and TRBJ2-5; D gene ambiguous. Trimming shortened V by 1 base and J by 2 bases, and 2 bases separated the two germline ends. This CDR3 is 11 amino acids long. The V gene's germline CDR1 is DFQATT and CDR2 SNEGSKA (reference sequence). As DNA, the CDR3 is TGCAGTGCTAGAGGTCAAGAGACCCAGTACTTC. This gives the protein CSARGQETQYF.

This clonotype was seen a few times. The chain recombines TRBV20-1 with TRBJ2-5, with D tentatively TRBD1 or TRBD2 (5 bases each). CDR1 is DFQATT and CDR2 is SNEGSKA in the germline V gene (reference sequence). The CDR3 is 13 residues long. Trimming took 5 bases from V and 4 from J, leaving 14 bases between them. Here the CDR3 reads CSAPGGGGETQYF. DNA of the CDR3: TGCAGTGCTCCCGGAGGTGGGGGAGAGACCCAGTACTTC.

This chain joins TRBV12-3 or TRBV12-4 and TRBJ2-7, with a possible D match to TRBD2 (5 bases). V was shortened by 0 bases and J by 3 bases, with 9 bases between the two germline ends. The CDR3 runs 14 residues. The CDR3 DNA reads TGTGCCAGCAGTTTAGCGTGGGAGCACTACGAGCAGTACTTC. Protein: CASSLAWEHYEQYF.

The chain combines TRBV11-2 with TRBJ1-5; D gene unclear. The germline CDR1 and CDR2 sequences are SGHAT and FQNNGV. The CDR3 totals 13 residues. Trimming took off 0 bases at V and 5 bases at J, with 5 bases between the two ends. The CDR3 region has the DNA TGTGCCAGCAGCTTAGAGCGATATCAGCCCCAGCATTTT. It translates to CASSLERYQPQHF.

CDR3 DNA: TGTGCTAGTATCGACGGGTGGAGCGAGCAGTACTTC. The encoded protein is CASIDGWSEQYF. The rearrangement links TRBV12-5 to TRBJ2-7; D not certain. Trimming took off 8 bases at V and 6 bases at J, with 14 bases between the two ends. The length of the CDR3 is 12 residues. Germline loops: CDR1 LGHNT, CDR2 FRNRAP.

This clonotype was observed a handful of times. The chain joins TRBV10-3 to TRBJ2-7, with TRBD1 as a possible D gene (7 bases). The CDR3 covers 13 residues. Germline CDR1 ENHRY, CDR2 SYGVKD. The CDR3 nucleotides read TGTGCTACCGGCAGGGGGGACCCGTACGAGCAGTACTTC. Its translation: CATGRGDPYEQYF.

Ten or more counts support this clonotype. This chain joins TRBV5-1 and TRBJ1-3, with no clear D. The germline CDR1 and CDR2 sequences are SGHRS and YFSETQ. V shed 3 bases and J shed 1 base, with 14 bases lying between them. The CDR3 extends over 16 amino acids. The CDR3 DNA sequence: TGCGCCAGCAGCTACGCCCCGAAGGCATCTGGAAACACCATATATTTT. Protein: CASSYAPKASGNTIYF.

This clonotype has only a few counts. CDR3 loop: CSATLRDRRYEQYF. As DNA, the CDR3 is TGCAGTGCTACCCTCCGGGACAGGAGATACGAGCAGTACTTC. V gene TRBV20-1 combines with J gene TRBJ2-7; TRBD1 aligns across 8 bases. The CDR3 consists of 14 residues. Germline loops: CDR1 DFQATT, CDR2 SNEGSKA (reference sequence). Trimming at V came to 4 bases and at J to 4 bases, leaving 9 bases not matched to a gene.

This rearrangement joins TRBV6-4 to TRBJ1-1, with D possibly being TRBD1 (6 bases). Germline CDR1 and CDR2: MRHNA and SNTAGT. The V gene lost 5 bases and the J gene lost 5 bases, with 18 bases spanning the gap. This CDR3 comprises 15 residues. The CDR3 coding sequence is TGTGCCAGCAGTCGCGAAGCAGGGGTGGGAACTGAAGCTTTCTTT. This encodes CASSREAGVGTEAFF.

This clonotype has only a few counts. CDR3 DNA: TGCAGCGTCGGACTAGCGGGAGGGCCCTCCTACAATGAGCAGTTCTTC. Translated: CSVGLAGGPSYNEQFF. J is TRBJ2-1 and V is TRBV29-1; 15 bases align to TRBD2. The CDR3 covers 16 residues. Trimming at V came to 6 bases and at J to 0 bases, leaving 3 bases not matched to a gene. Germline V gene sequence: CDR1 SQVTM, CDR2 ANQGSEA.

V and J are TRBV20-1 and TRBJ1-1, with a weak D call TRBD1 (5 bases). Germline V gene lookup returns CDR1 DFQATT and CDR2 SNEGSKA (reference sequence). This CDR3 is built from 13 residues. V lost 5 bases and J 2 bases, leaving 12 bases between the germline ends. CDR3 DNA: TGCAGTGCTGGCCGGGACGGCAACACTGAAGCTTTCTTT. The encoded protein is CSAGRDGNTEAFF.

J is TRBJ2-7 and V is TRBV20-1; 8 bases align to TRBD1. Germline-derived CDR1 and CDR2 are DFQATT and SNEGSKA (reference sequence). V was pared by 8 bases and J by 6 bases, with 18 bases of the junction left unmatched. This CDR3 comprises 15 residues. CDR3 coding DNA: TGCAGTCGTGCTAGAGATAGGACAGGGTTGGGCGAGCAGTACTTC. Amino acids: CSRARDRTGLGEQYF.

The chain recombines TRBV3-1 with TRBJ2-2; D remains ambiguous. V was cut by 4 bases and J by 2 bases, with 17 bases left in between. Germline CDR1 is LGHDT and CDR2 is YNNKEL (reference sequence). The CDR3 is 17 amino acids. The DNA for the CDR3 is TGTGCCAGCAGCCCTAGGTTTCGGCTCGGCAACACCGGGGAGCTGTTTTTT. This codes for CASSPRFRLGNTGELFF.